This T cell receptor (beta chain) was observed in a study of control samples from healthy donors and cancer patients. TCRdb's table, derived via immunoSEQ multiplex PCR, lists solely in-frame clones and lacks some. The sample shows around 29,000 clones, 79% of them seen only once. The specimen was PBMCs. This TCR came from a man between 60 and 70 years old with head and neck cancer.

The CDR3 bases are TGCGCCAGCAGTCGGACTAGCGGGAGCAATGAGCAGTTCTTC. It is translated as CASSRTSGSNEQFF. The chain employs TRBV23-1 and TRBJ2-1, with 13 bases that match TRBD2. TRBV23-1 has ORF status, its function being uncertain. This CDR3 comprises 14 residues. V shed 4 bases and J 6 bases; nucleotides not matched to a gene: 0.